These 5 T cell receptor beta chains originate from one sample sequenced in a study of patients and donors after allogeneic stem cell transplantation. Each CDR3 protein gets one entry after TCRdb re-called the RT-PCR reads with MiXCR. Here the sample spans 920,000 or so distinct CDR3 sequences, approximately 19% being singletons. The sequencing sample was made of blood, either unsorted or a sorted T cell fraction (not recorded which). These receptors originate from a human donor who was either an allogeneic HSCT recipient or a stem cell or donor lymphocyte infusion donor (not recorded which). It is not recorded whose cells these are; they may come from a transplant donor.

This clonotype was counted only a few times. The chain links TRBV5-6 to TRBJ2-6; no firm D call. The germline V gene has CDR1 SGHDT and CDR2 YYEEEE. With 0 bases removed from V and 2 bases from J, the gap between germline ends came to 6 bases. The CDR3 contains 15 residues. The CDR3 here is CASSLADAGANVLTF. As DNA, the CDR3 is TGTGCCAGCAGCTTGGCAGATGCTGGGGCCAACGTCCTGACTTTC. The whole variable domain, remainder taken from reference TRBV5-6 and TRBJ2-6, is DAGVTQSPTHLIKTRGQQVTLRCSPKSGHDTVSWYQQALGQGPQFIFQYYEEEERQRGNFPDRFSGHQFPNYSSELNVNALLLGDSALYLCASSLADAGANVLTFGAGSRLTVL.

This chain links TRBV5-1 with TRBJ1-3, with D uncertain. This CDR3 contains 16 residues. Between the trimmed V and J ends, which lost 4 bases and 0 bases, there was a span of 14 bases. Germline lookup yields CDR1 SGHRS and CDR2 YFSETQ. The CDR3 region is CASSPQGPGSGNTIYF. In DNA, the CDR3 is TGCGCCAGCAGCCCTCAAGGACCGGGCTCTGGAAACACCATATATTTT.

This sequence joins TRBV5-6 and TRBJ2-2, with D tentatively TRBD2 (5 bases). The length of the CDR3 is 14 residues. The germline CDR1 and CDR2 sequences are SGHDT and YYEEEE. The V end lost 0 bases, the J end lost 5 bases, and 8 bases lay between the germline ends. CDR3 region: CASSLAGKTGELFF. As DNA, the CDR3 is TGTGCCAGCAGCTTGGCCGGGAAGACCGGGGAGCTGTTTTTT.

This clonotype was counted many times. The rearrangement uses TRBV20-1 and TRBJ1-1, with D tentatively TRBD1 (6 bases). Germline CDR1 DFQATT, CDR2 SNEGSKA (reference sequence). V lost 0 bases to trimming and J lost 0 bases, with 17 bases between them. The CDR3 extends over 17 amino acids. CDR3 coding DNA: TGCAGTGCTAGAGACGGGACAATACTCCACCTGAACACTGAAGCTTTCTTT. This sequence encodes CSARDGTILHLNTEAFF.

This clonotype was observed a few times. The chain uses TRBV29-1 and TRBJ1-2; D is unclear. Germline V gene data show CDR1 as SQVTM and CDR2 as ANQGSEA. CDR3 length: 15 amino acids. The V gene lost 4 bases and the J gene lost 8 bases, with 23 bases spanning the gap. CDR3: CSVVSMGNPGNGYTF. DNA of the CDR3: TGCAGCGTTGTTAGTATGGGCAACCCCGGTAACGGCTACACCTTC.